Below, 23 T cell receptor beta chains from the same sample are listed, as sequenced in a study of post-analysis software for immune sequencing data (dated by TCRdb to the mid-2010s). The research as a whole found: Four or five TRBV segments, including TRBV5-6, TRBV5-1 and TRBV20-1, were significantly more frequent in patients than controls.

These receptors have no known antigen. Libraries were prepared through PCR. TCRdb names Illumina HiSeq 2500 as the instrument used. To reduce PCR and sequencing biases, unique molecular identifiers were built into the TCR beta cDNA libraries. The raw public reads went through TCRdb reprocessing: fastp at Q25, MiXCR clone calling, in-frame beta chains kept. Each CDR3 protein gets just one entry, which takes the most common genes and DNA from the rows behind it. The sample profile shows hundreds of thousands of distinct CDR3 sequences; roughly 45% of them were found once. The biggest ten clones account for around 1.7% of the sample. The sequenced material came from blood. These receptor sequences come from a girl under 18 with multiple sclerosis.

The rearrangement uses TRBV5-1 and TRBJ1-1; D unresolved. Germline CDR1 reads SGHRS; CDR2 reads YFSETQ. V lost 0 bases and J lost 1, with 10 bases in between. The CDR3 is made up of 15 amino acids. The CDR3 reads CASSLVPEENTEAFF. The CDR3 region has the DNA TGCGCCAGCAGCTTGGTCCCCGAGGAGAACACTGAAGCTTTCTTT.

The chain joins TRBV12-3 or TRBV12-4 to TRBJ2-1; 7 nucleotides match TRBD2. V trimming: 11 bases; J trimming: 13 bases; junction bases outside the gene matches: 23. The CDR3 has 15 amino acids. CDR3 coding DNA: TGTGCCGGCAATTTTGAAGTGAGCCGGACTAGTAATCAGTTCTTC. Translation gives CAGNFEVSRTSNQFF.

The chain has TRBV12-3 or TRBV12-4 and TRBJ2-1; D call uncertain. The CDR3 length is 14 residues. Trimming pared 3 bases from V and 1 base from J, leaving 7 bases between. The CDR3 is CASSFGESYNEQFF. The CDR3 region has the DNA TGTGCCAGCAGTTTTGGAGAATCCTACAATGAGCAGTTCTTC.

The chain links TRBV6-4 to TRBJ2-3; a possible D gene is TRBD2 (5 bases). The CDR3 covers 15 residues. V gave up 3 bases and J gave up 2 bases, with 12 bases separating them. The germline gives CDR1 MRHNA, CDR2 SNTAGT. The chain's CDR3 is CASSEGGSITDTQYF. The CDR3, as DNA: TGTGCCAGCAGTGAAGGAGGATCCATCACAGATACGCAGTATTTT.

Only a few counts were recorded for this clonotype. The V call is TRBV20-1, the J call TRBJ2-5; 8 bases fit TRBD2. The CDR3 runs 15 residues. The V gene end was trimmed by 6 bases and the J gene end by 5 bases; junction bases not matched to a gene: 14. Germline V lookup: CDR1 DFQATT, CDR2 SNEGSKA (reference sequence). CDR3 protein: CSAQLFGRAGETQYF. CDR3 sequence (DNA): TGCAGTGCCCAATTATTCGGGAGGGCCGGGGAGACCCAGTACTTC.

The chain recombines TRBV11-2 with TRBJ1-5; D perhaps matches TRBD1 (5 bases). The CDR3 is 14 amino acids. V shed 0 bases and J shed 2 bases, with 5 bases lying between them. Looked up from germline, CDR1 is SGHAT and CDR2 is FQNNGV. CDR3 in amino acids: CASSLEQGNQPQHF. CDR3 sequence (DNA): TGTGCCAGCAGCTTAGAACAGGGCAATCAGCCCCAGCATTTT.

This rearrangement joins TRBV12-3 or TRBV12-4 to TRBJ2-3; 15 bases match TRBD2. The CDR3 loop spans 14 amino acids. Losses at the gene ends were 4 bases for V and 14 bases for J; bases not matched to a gene: 7. The CDR3 reads CASSSGLAGGGGYF. The CDR3 coding sequence is TGTGCCAGCAGTTCGGGACTAGCGGGAGGAGGAGGGTATTTT.

This clonotype was detected only a few times. The genes are TRBV29-1 and TRBJ1-2, with TRBD1 as a possible D gene (6 bases). The CDR3 contains 13 residues. V was shortened by 4 bases and J by 2 bases, with 11 bases between the two germline ends. Germline assignment: CDR1 SQVTM and CDR2 ANQGSEA. This CDR3 reads CSVGVGQNYGYTF. The CDR3 DNA is TGCAGCGTTGGGGTTGGACAGAACTATGGCTACACCTTC.

This clonotype occurred a few times. The V gene is TRBV6-1, the J gene TRBJ1-2, with D perhaps TRBD1 (6 bases). Trimming shortened V by 6 bases and J by 6 bases, and 17 bases separated the two germline ends. CDR1 and CDR2 from the germline V gene are MNHNS and SASEGT. The CDR3 spans 14 residues. DNA of the CDR3: TGTGCCAGCAGGGAACGGGACTACAGGGATGGCTACACCTTC. Protein sequence: CASRERDYRDGYTF.

The rearrangement links TRBV20-1 to TRBJ2-5; TRBD1 matches at 7 bases. Germline V lookup: CDR1 DFQATT, CDR2 SNEGSKA (reference sequence). V shed 5 bases and J 2 bases; nucleotides not matched to a gene: 8. There are 14 residues in the CDR3. Written as DNA, the CDR3 is TGCAGTGCTCCAGACAGGGTACAACAAGAGACCCAGTACTTC. Amino acids: CSAPDRVQQETQYF.

V is TRBV10-3 and J is TRBJ2-1; D gene uncertain. The CDR3 length is 13 residues. CDR1 and CDR2 (germline): ENHRY, SYGVKD. Trimming pared 2 bases from V and 1 base from J, leaving 3 bases between. The CDR3 loop is CAISEGSYNEQFF. The DNA of the CDR3 is TGTGCCATCAGTGAGGGGTCCTACAATGAGCAGTTCTTC.

V and J are TRBV7-2 and TRBJ2-7, with D possibly matching TRBD1 (5 bases). This CDR3 comprises 14 residues. Trimming removed 5 bases from V and 1 base from J, with 12 bases in between. CDR1 is SGHTA and CDR2 is FQGNSA in the germline V gene. The chain's CDR3 is CASSVNRLSYEQYF. CDR3 coding DNA: TGTGCCAGCAGCGTTAACAGGTTATCCTACGAGCAGTACTTC.

This chain connects TRBV10-3 to TRBJ2-7; possible D gene TRBD2, 7 bases. Germline CDR1 reads ENHRY; CDR2 reads SYGVKD. The length of the CDR3 is 16 residues. V lost 0 bases and J 0 bases, leaving 12 bases between the germline ends. The CDR3 region is CAISESGGGRSYEQYF. DNA of the CDR3: TGTGCCATCAGTGAGTCTGGCGGGGGCCGCTCCTACGAGCAGTACTTC.

The rearrangement joins TRBV6-5 to TRBJ1-2; maybe TRBD1 (6 bases). Per the germline V gene, CDR1 is MNHEY and CDR2 is SVGAGI. V was pared by 7 bases and J by 4 bases, with 13 bases between. This CDR3 spans 13 amino acids. The CDR3 DNA reads as TGTGCCAGCACCCGAAAGGGGGGCTATGGCTACACCTTC. It translates to CASTRKGGYGYTF.

The chain recombines TRBV11-1 with TRBJ2-1; 9 bases match TRBD1. Germline CDR1 SGHAT, CDR2 FQDESV (reference sequence). This CDR3 has 14 residues. Losses at the gene ends were 5 bases for V and 9 bases for J; bases not matched to a gene: 8. The CDR3 region has the DNA TGTGCCAGCAGCCCGTCCGGGACAGGGCGTGAGCAGTTCTTC. It yields the protein CASSPSGTGREQFF. The full variable domain, completed using reference TRBV11-1 and TRBJ2-1, is EAEVAQSPRYKITEKSQAVAFWCDPISGHATLYWYRQILGQGPELLVQFQDESVVDDSQLPKDRFSAERLKGVDSTLKIQPAELGDSAMYLCASSPSGTGREQFFGPGTRLTVL.

The rearrangement joins TRBV6-1 to TRBJ2-5; D perhaps matches TRBD2 (5 bases). Trimming cost V 5 bases and J 3 bases, with 13 bases left between them. In germline, CDR1 is MNHNS, CDR2 SASEGT. This CDR3 comprises 14 residues. Here the CDR3 reads CASSRALEEETQYF. CDR3 DNA sequence: TGTGCCAGCAGTAGGGCTTTGGAGGAAGAGACCCAGTACTTC.

The chain recombines TRBV6-5 with TRBJ1-1; TRBD1 agrees at 8 bases. Trimming took 9 bases from V and 5 from J; bases not matched to a gene: 11. Germline CDR1 is MNHEY and CDR2 is SVGAGI. The CDR3 has 14 amino acids. The CDR3 reads CASKMDRDVTEAFF. The DNA of the CDR3 is TGTGCCAGTAAAATGGACAGGGACGTGACTGAAGCTTTCTTT.

The rearrangement joins TRBV7-9 to TRBJ2-5; D uncertain. Looked up from germline, CDR1 is SEHNR and CDR2 is FQNEAQ (reference sequence). This CDR3 comprises 16 residues. Trimming left V 0 bases short and J 5 bases short, with 16 bases between. DNA of the CDR3: TGTGCCAGCAGCTTAGCGCTGTCCGACTCTTTGGAGACCCAGTACTTC. This codes for CASSLALSDSLETQYF.

This clonotype was observed a handful of times. The chain recombines TRBV12-3 or TRBV12-4 with TRBJ2-7, with TRBD2 matching 7 bases. The J segment lost 2 bases and the V segment lost 4 bases, leaving 8 bases of the junction unmatched. This CDR3 comprises 15 residues. Here the CDR3 DNA reads TGTGCCAGCAGTTCTCCCATGGGGGGGACCTACGAGCAGTACTTC. As protein: CASSSPMGGTYEQYF.

This clonotype was seen more than once but under ten times. The chain uses TRBV6-6 and TRBJ2-1, with D perhaps TRBD2 (6 bases). Germline CDR1 reads MNHNY; CDR2 reads SVGAGI (reference sequence). V shed 7 bases and J shed 2 bases, with 15 bases lying between them. This CDR3 spans 15 amino acids. The CDR3 DNA sequence: TGTGCCAGCAAGCGGGCGTACCAACCCTACAATGAGCAGTTCTTC. Amino acids: CASKRAYQPYNEQFF.

A remark on this clonotype: This may arise from a read error, as a much more abundant clone is one base away. The J gene is TRBJ2-7, the V gene TRBV12-3 or TRBV12-4, with D possibly being TRBD1 (5 bases). V was cut by 4 bases and J by 10 bases, with 17 bases left in between. The CDR3 is made up of 13 amino acids. The CDR3 loop is CASSWGGREAQYF. CDR3 sequence (DNA): TGTGCCAGCAGTTGGGGCGGACGAGAGGCCCAGTACTTC.

This chain joins TRBV2 and TRBJ2-3; 8 bases align to TRBD2. The V and J ends lost 6 bases and 3 bases, in that order; junction bases with no gene match: 8. This CDR3 region has 15 residues. Germline V lookup: CDR1 SNHLY, CDR2 FYNNEI. The CDR3 region is CASRRTSSGTDTQYF. The CDR3, as DNA: TGTGCCAGCAGGAGGACTAGCTCGGGGACAGATACGCAGTATTTT. The full variable domain, with the rest looked up from reference TRBV2 and TRBJ2-3, is EPEVTQTPSHQVTQMGQEVILRCVPISNHLYFYWYRQILGQKVEFLVSFYNNEISEKSEIFDDQFSVERPDGSNFTLKIRSTKLEDSAMYFCASRRTSSGTDTQYFGPGTRLTVL.

This clonotype has more than one count but fewer than ten. The rearrangement uses TRBV5-5 and TRBJ2-7; 11 bases map to TRBD1. The ends lost 0 bases at V and 6 bases at J; junction bases unmatched: 8. CDR3 length: 16 amino acids. Per the germline V gene, CDR1 is SGHKS and CDR2 is YYEKEE (reference sequence). CDR3 nucleotides: TGTGCCAGCAGCTTGGGATTGGGACAGGGGGTCTCCGAGCAGTACTTC. This encodes CASSLGLGQGVSEQYF. The full variable domain, with the rest looked up from reference TRBV5-5 and TRBJ2-7, is DAGVTQSPTHLIKTRGQQVTLRCSPISGHKSVSWYQQVLGQGPQFIFQYYEKEERGRGNFPDRFSARQFPNYSSELNVNALLLGDSALYLCASSLGLGQGVSEQYFGPGTRLTVT.